Given below is one T cell receptor (beta chain) in context. What it binds is not known. Running of the assay took place at deep level. The repertoire was sequenced with immunoSEQ multiplex PCR; TCRdb's copy has only in-frame clones and lacks some. The table lists fewer than 2.5 million clones, over 85% of them singletons. The data derive from a study of shared clonotypes between healthy human individuals. Study-level points and caveats: Sequencing depth was a factor that was expected to affect clonotype sharing among donors.

The CDR3 has 15 amino acids. The germline V and J ends were trimmed by 5 bases and 4 bases, with 17 bases remaining between them. Germline CDR1 reads SGHVS; CDR2 reads FQNEAQ. Those who donated were healthy HIV-negative adults, with no recent acute infections or vaccinations reported. The J gene is TRBJ1-2, the V gene TRBV7-8; D not certain. This receptor was obtained from a man aged 18-30 years in good health. Some clones in this sample may be carry-over from other donors' samples. Material for sequencing was naive CD4+ T cells from PBMCs. Sample subset: CD45RA+ positively selected. For the CDR3, the DNA is TGTGCCAGCAGCCTCGCGGCGGTGGTGGGCTATGGCTACACCTTC. Residues: CASSLAAVVGYGYTF.